This T cell receptor (beta chain) appears in the sequencing data of a study of shared clonotypes between healthy human individuals. CDR1 SGDLS and CDR2 YYNGEE come from the germline V gene. The CDR3 is made up of 14 amino acids. The ends were cut back, 7 bases at V and 5 bases at J, with 18 bases in the middle. Data came from immunoSEQ multiplex PCR; TCRdb stores just in-frame clones and leaves some out. Here the sample spans roughly 2.4 million clones, about 94% being singletons. All donors were Caucasian adults living in Nashville, Tennessee. The source material was naive CD4+ T cells sorted from blood. Subset of the sample: CD45RA+ positively selected. The receptor's source is a man aged 18 to 30 in good health. V is TRBV9 and J is TRBJ1-2; perhaps TRBD1 as D (6 bases). In nucleotides, the CDR3 is TGTGCCAGCGCCTCGGGGACAACGGAATATGGCTACACCTTC. Protein sequence: CASASGTTEYGYTF.